This T cell receptor (beta chain) derives from a study of T-cell memory formation after mild COVID-19. The CDR3 loop spans 12 amino acids. Germline V gene data show CDR1 as DFQATT and CDR2 as SNEGSKA (reference sequence). Trimming removed 5 bases at V and 2 bases at J, with 8 bases between. This clonotype showed up many times. One entry per CDR3 protein results from TCRdb running MiXCR on the 5' RACE reads. The profile covers hundreds of thousands of distinct CDR3 sequences, with around 8% appearing a single time and under 25% taken by the ten largest. The sample comprised PBMCs or a T cell subset sorted from them (not recorded which). The clonotype comes from a man aged 18 to 35 who had mild COVID-19 (a few samples of this study predate the infection). Cell type and time point are not known. The chain uses TRBV20-1 and TRBJ2-3; D unclear. CDR3 residues: CSAERSTDTQYF. In nucleotides, the CDR3 is TGCAGTGCTGAAAGGTCCACAGATACGCAGTATTTT.